This T cell receptor beta chain was identified in a study of identifying expanded T cells in peripheral blood. Study-wide points: Over two and four weeks, about 17 and 20 clones changed, versus around 1.2 between replicates. Variance in clone template counts between two-week samples significantly increased with total template count across all healthy donors.

Assay: immunoSEQ multiplex PCR; the TCRdb copy retains only in-frame clones and omits some. The sample includes tens of thousands of clones, around 86% of them seen just once. To note about this clone: Its antigen is not identified.

The CDR3 has 14 amino acids. CDR1 is GTSNPN, CDR2 SVGIG, per germline (reference sequence). The V segment lost 2 bases and the J segment 2 bases; nucleotides outside the gene matches: 5. The origin of this receptor is a person aged 18-69 years in good health. Sample: blood. The J gene is TRBJ1-1, the V gene TRBV30, with 7 bases matching TRBD1. This CDR3 is CAWSKTGLNTEAFF. DNA for the CDR3: TGTGCCTGGAGTAAGACAGGGCTAAACACTGAAGCTTTCTTT.